Each of the 15 T cell receptor beta chains below was sequenced from the same sample in a study of regulatory T cells in long-lasting Graves disease. Arm-PCR with iRepertoire HTBI primers amplified the CDR3 regions for these TCR beta libraries. MiXCR was run by TCRdb on the multiplex PCR reads, yielding one entry per CDR3 protein. Among roughly 360,000 distinct CDR3 sequences listed, 12% were seen once. This sample's time point: newly diagnosed GD, antithyroid drugs for less than 3 months. PBMC-extracted RNA yielded the TCR library. The data also belong to a second study, concerning T cells in Graves' hyperthyroidism and ophthalmopathy.

The sample consisted of peripheral blood mononuclear cells (PBMCs), taken at new diagnosis, from a patient treated with antithyroid drugs. These receptors all come from a woman aged 18-29 years with Graves disease.

This clonotype was seen repeatedly, ten times or more. This chain uses TRBV19 with TRBJ1-2; D unresolved. The CDR3 consists of 16 residues. Trimming removed 5 bases at V and 0 bases at J, with 16 bases between. CDR1 is LNHDA and CDR2 is SQIVND in the germline V gene (reference sequence). This CDR3 reads CASSRIEATANYGYTF. Written as DNA, the CDR3 is TGTGCCAGTAGTCGCATCGAGGCCACAGCTAACTATGGCTACACCTTC.

Only a few counts were recorded for this clonotype. Possible read error: a much larger clone is one base away. The chain recombines TRBV29-1 with TRBJ2-1; 7 nucleotides agree with TRBD2. CDR3 length: 17 residues. V was pared by 2 bases and J by 0 bases, with 10 bases of the junction left unmatched. The germline CDR1 and CDR2 sequences are SQVTM and ANQGSEA. The CDR3: CSVERDYGVYSYNEQFF. The CDR3 DNA reads TGCAGCGTTGAACGGGACTACGGCGTCTACTCCTACAATGAGCAGTTCTTC.

The table lists this clonotype with many counts. This rearrangement joins TRBV27 to TRBJ2-7; TRBD1 aligns across 8 bases. The CDR3 sequence is 13 residues long. CDR1 is MNHEY and CDR2 is SMNVEV in the germline V gene (reference sequence). V shed 5 bases, J shed 3 bases, and the junction held 3 bases outside the gene matches. The DNA of the CDR3 is TGTGCCAGCAGTCTGGGACAGGACTACGAGCAGTACTTC. Residues: CASSLGQDYEQYF.

A few counts support this clonotype. DNA for the CDR3: TGTGCCAGCAGCTTAGAAGAGACCGGGGAGCTGTTTTTT. Translated: CASSLEETGELFF. The chain employs TRBV7-9 and TRBJ2-2, with D unclear. Trimming took 1 base from V and 5 from J, leaving 5 bases between them. Germline V gene sequence: CDR1 SEHNR, CDR2 FQNEAQ (reference sequence). This CDR3 region has 13 residues.

In this sample, this clonotype turned up many times. This chain joins TRBV6-1 and TRBJ1-1; D ambiguous. Trimming removed 3 bases at V and 0 bases at J, with 11 bases between. CDR1 MNHNS and CDR2 SASEGT come from the germline V gene. This CDR3 comprises 15 residues. CDR3 sequence: CASSEEGQMNTEAFF. The CDR3 region has the DNA TGTGCCAGCAGTGAGGAGGGTCAGATGAACACTGAAGCTTTCTTT.

The chain is built from TRBV6-1 and TRBJ1-6; possible D gene TRBD1, 5 bases. V gave up 5 bases and J gave up 3 bases, with 14 bases separating them. The CDR3 spans 16 residues. Germline CDR1 is MNHNS and CDR2 is SASEGT. CDR3 coding DNA: TGTGCCAGCAGTACCACCCAAGGGGACTATAATTCACCCCTCCACTTT. Encoded protein: CASSTTQGDYNSPLHF.

The sample holds a few counts of this clonotype. The rearrangement uses TRBV5-1 and TRBJ2-1; maybe TRBD1 (5 bases). From germline, CDR1 is SGHRS and CDR2 YFSETQ. CDR3 size: 13 residues. Trimming left V 2 bases short and J 9 bases short, with 12 bases between. The CDR3 DNA sequence: TGCGCCAGCAGCTTATACGGCAGGGTTGAGCAGTTCTTC. Its protein is CASSLYGRVEQFF.

The V and J genes are TRBV4-2 and TRBJ2-3, with 10 positions matching TRBD2. Trimming took 5 bases from V and 6 from J; bases not matched to a gene: 17. The CDR3 covers 18 residues. Germline loops: CDR1 LGHNA, CDR2 YNFKEQ. DNA for the CDR3: TGTGCCAGCAGCGCAAGAAGGAGCGGGGGGGCTTCGGTGGATACGCAGTATTTT. It encodes CASSARRSGGASVDTQYF.

This clonotype occurred many times. Written as DNA, the CDR3 is TGCAGTGCTATCGAGGGGGGTTATAGCAATCAGCCCCAGCATTTT. Protein product: CSAIEGGYSNQPQHF. The gene calls are TRBV20-1 and TRBJ1-5; weak D call: TRBD1 (6 bases). The CDR3 has 15 amino acids. V was clipped by 4 bases and J by 0 bases, with 13 bases between them. From germline, CDR1 is DFQATT and CDR2 SNEGSKA (reference sequence).

V usage is TRBV5-1 and J usage is TRBJ1-2; D ambiguous. Looked up from germline, CDR1 is SGHRS and CDR2 is YFSETQ. The CDR3 has 20 residues. V gave up 2 bases and J gave up 4 bases, with 30 bases separating them. This CDR3 is CASSLLPFSWITSLLYGYTF. CDR3 DNA: TGCGCCAGCAGCTTACTTCCTTTCAGTTGGATAACCAGCCTCCTCTATGGCTACACCTTC.

This clonotype was observed many times. The genes are TRBV18 and TRBJ2-3; D remains unclear. The CDR3 covers 12 residues. With 6 bases removed from V and 3 bases from J, the gap between germline ends came to 7 bases. CDR1 and CDR2 from the germline V gene are KGHSH and LQKENI. CDR3 DNA sequence: TGTGCCAGCTCGCCCCGGACAGATACGCAGTATTTT. Encoded protein: CASSPRTDTQYF.

V and J are TRBV3-1 and TRBJ2-3; tentatively, D is TRBD1 or TRBD2 (5 bases each). V shed 0 bases and J shed 10 bases, with 17 bases lying between them. The CDR3 covers 15 residues. Germline CDR1 LGHDT, CDR2 YNNKEL (reference sequence). CDR3 amino acids: CASSQDTVRGVPQYF. In nucleotides, the CDR3 is TGTGCCAGCAGCCAAGATACAGTGCGAGGGGTTCCGCAGTATTTT.

This sequence joins TRBV6-1 and TRBJ2-1, with D perhaps TRBD2 (5 bases). The CDR3 runs 15 residues. Germline V lookup: CDR1 MNHNS, CDR2 SASEGT. Trimming cost V 5 bases and J 4 bases, with 15 bases left between them. As DNA, the CDR3 is TGTGCCAGCAGTCGGGATCCGATAACATACAATGAGCAGTTCTTC. It yields the protein CASSRDPITYNEQFF.

A word on this clonotype: This may stem from a read error, because a much larger clone lies one nucleotide away. The DNA for the CDR3 is TGTGCCAGCAGCCAGAGGGAAAGGGGGGAGGAGGCCCAGTACTTC. Its translation is CASSQRERGEEAQYF. V gene TRBV9 combines with J gene TRBJ2-5, with D possibly called TRBD1 or TRBD2 (6 bases each). CDR3 length: 15 amino acids. Germline values: CDR1 SGDLS, CDR2 YYNGEE. Trimming left V 4 bases short and J 9 bases short, with 22 bases between.

V and J are TRBV4-2 and TRBJ2-1; 7 nucleotides match TRBD2. The V and J ends lost 4 bases and 8 bases, in that order; junction bases with no gene match: 8. The CDR3 covers 14 residues. Germline CDR1 and CDR2: LGHNA and YNFKEQ. CDR3: CASSRSKRDYEQFF. The CDR3 DNA sequence: TGTGCCAGCAGCCGAAGTAAGCGGGATTATGAGCAGTTCTTC.